This TCR beta chain was found in a study of technical replicates of blood from four donors. Sequenced by immunoSEQ multiplex PCR; TCRdb stores in-frame clones only, minus some. The table has 7,500 or so clones, roughly 95% seen once. The CDR3 is made up of 13 amino acids. CDR1 SEHNR and CDR2 FQNEAQ come from the germline V gene (reference sequence). About this clone itself: At one end, the junction sequence differs from germline, possibly due to a read error.

Input material: PBMCs. The receptor was isolated from a human donor in good health. The rearrangement joins TRBV7-9 to TRBJ1-5; D gene uncertain. For the CDR3, the DNA is TGTGCCAGCAGCTTAGATTTTAATCGGCCCCAGCATTTT. It encodes CASSLDFNRPQHF.